The 32 T cell receptor beta chains below come from one sample, sequenced in a study of T-cell memory formation after mild COVID-19 (dated by TCRdb to the early 2020s). Receptors were amplified or captured by 5' RACE. Reads for this sample came from an Illumina NovaSeq 6000. TCRdb reanalyzed the raw reads on its own, using fastp at Q25 for trimming and MiXCR for clone calling, and kept in-frame beta chains. One record per CDR3 amino acid sequence lists the most common genes and DNA. The sample table shows around 440,000 distinct CDR3 sequences, and 15% to 20% are seen once. Of the sample, approximately 13% falls within the top ten clones. Sequencing input: PBMCs or a T cell subset sorted from them (not recorded which). The receptor source for this set is an adult woman who had mild COVID-19 (a few samples of this study predate the infection). The sample titles of this study are shuffled in the database, so cell type and time point are left out; the donor was told from shared clones.

In this sample, this clonotype turned up a few times. The rearrangement links TRBV20-1 to TRBJ2-3, with 14 nucleotides matching TRBD2. This CDR3 contains 17 residues. V lost 3 bases to trimming and J lost 7 bases; unmatched junction nucleotides: 12. Germline V gene data show CDR1 as DFQATT and CDR2 as SNEGSKA (reference sequence). CDR3 nucleotide sequence: TGCAGTGCTAGGGTTCCTCCGGGACTAGCGGGAGCAAATACGCAGTATTTT. It specifies CSARVPPGLAGANTQYF.

This clonotype was found many times. V is TRBV5-6 and J is TRBJ1-1; 11 bases align to TRBD1. The CDR3 contains 15 residues. J gave up 7 bases and V 5 bases, and 10 bases lay outside the gene matches. Germline CDR1 is SGHDT and CDR2 is YYEEEE. CDR3 bases: TGTGCCAGCAGGCGGACAGGGGGCAGGATAGTTGAAGCTTTCTTT. It codes for CASRRTGGRIVEAFF.

Ten or more counts support this clonotype. V gene TRBV5-1 combines with J gene TRBJ2-7; tentative D call: TRBD1 (6 bases). The V gene lost 3 bases and the J gene lost 0 bases, with 10 bases spanning the gap. From germline, CDR1 is SGHRS and CDR2 YFSETQ. The CDR3 covers 14 residues. In DNA, the CDR3 is TGCGCCAGCAGCTCTGGACAGAGCTCCTACGAGCAGTACTTC. Protein: CASSSGQSSYEQYF.

This clonotype has more than one count but fewer than ten. The V call is TRBV6-5, the J call TRBJ1-1; 10 bases align to TRBD1. V gave up 4 bases and J gave up 4 bases; unmatched junction bases: 6. The CDR3 runs 15 residues. Germline loops: CDR1 MNHEY, CDR2 SVGAGI. CDR3 residues: CASSLGTGVSTEAFF. The DNA for the CDR3 is TGTGCCAGCAGTTTGGGGACAGGGGTGAGCACTGAAGCTTTCTTT.

This clonotype showed up just a few times. V gene TRBV5-1 combines with J gene TRBJ2-1; 8 positions match TRBD2. The trim removed 6 bases at V and 12 bases at J, leaving 11 bases unmatched. The CDR3 length is 13 residues. The V gene's germline CDR1 is SGHRS and CDR2 YFSETQ. CDR3 region: CASTPGPGRGQFF. CDR3 bases: TGCGCCAGCACCCCAGGCCCCGGGAGGGGGCAGTTCTTC.

This clonotype was counted only a few times. The chain links TRBV4-1 to TRBJ2-5; D is unclear. The CDR3 covers 13 residues. The germline V gene has CDR1 MGHRA and CDR2 YSYEKL. Between the trimmed V and J ends, which lost 1 base and 5 bases, there was a span of 8 bases. As DNA, the CDR3 is TGCGCCAGCAGCCAAGGGGGTAGCGAGACCCAGTACTTC. Translating gives CASSQGGSETQYF.

This clonotype was seen more than once but under ten times. The CDR3 coding sequence is TGTGCTAGTGGTTTAGGGACTCGCACAGATACGCAGTATTTT. This gives the protein CASGLGTRTDTQYF. The chain combines TRBV12-5 with TRBJ2-3; a possible D gene is TRBD2 (6 bases). The CDR3 covers 14 residues. With 3 bases removed from V and 1 base from J, the gap between germline ends came to 8 bases. Germline V gives CDR1 LGHNT, CDR2 FRNRAP.

This clonotype occurred a few times. The rearrangement uses TRBV27 and TRBJ1-1; the D is unclear. The V and J ends lost 4 bases and 6 bases respectively, with 15 bases between them. CDR3 length: 14 amino acids. Germline V lookup: CDR1 MNHEY, CDR2 SMNVEV (reference sequence). The CDR3 nucleotides are TGTGCCAGCAGTTCCGACGACGGACCCTCTGAAGCTTTCTTT. Protein sequence: CASSSDDGPSEAFF.

The J gene is TRBJ1-1, the V gene TRBV9; no firm D call. Germline lookup yields CDR1 SGDLS and CDR2 YYNGEE. The CDR3 runs to 15 residues. V lost 0 bases and J 1 base, leaving 10 bases between the germline ends. The DNA of the CDR3 is TGTGCCAGCAGCGTAGCCCCAAACAGGAACACTGAAGCTTTCTTT. Its translation: CASSVAPNRNTEAFF.

This clonotype was found a few times. The V call is TRBV10-3, the J call TRBJ2-3; 10 bases align to TRBD2. The germline V gene has CDR1 ENHRY and CDR2 SYGVKD. After removal of 6 bases from V and 0 bases from J, the junction contained 9 bases not matched to a gene. This CDR3 contains 17 residues. CDR3 nucleotides: TGTGCCATCAGCGGTCAGGTAGCGGGGGGCAGCACAGATACGCAGTATTTT. It translates to CAISGQVAGGSTDTQYF.

This clonotype appeared many times. V is TRBV3-1 and J is TRBJ2-6, with D perhaps TRBD1 (6 bases). The CDR3 has 17 residues. V dropped 3 bases and J dropped 3 bases, with 15 bases sitting between them. Germline lookup yields CDR1 LGHDT and CDR2 YNNKEL (reference sequence). The CDR3 region is CASSQRTGLYGANVLTF. Here the CDR3 DNA reads TGTGCCAGCAGCCAGCGTACAGGGCTGTATGGGGCCAACGTCCTGACTTTC. The whole variable domain, filled in from reference TRBV3-1 and TRBJ2-6, reads DTAVSQTPKYLVTQMGNDKSIKCEQNLGHDTMYWYKQDSKKFLKIMFSYNNKELIINETVPNRFSPKSPDKAHLNLHINSLELGDSAVYFCASSQRTGLYGANVLTFGAGSRLTVL.

The J gene is TRBJ2-1, the V gene TRBV9; TRBD2 might be the D (5 bases). This CDR3 comprises 13 residues. Germline lookup yields CDR1 SGDLS and CDR2 YYNGEE. Between the trimmed V and J ends, which lost 0 bases and 10 bases, there was a span of 11 bases. The chain's CDR3 is CASSVVNGVEQFF. CDR3 in DNA: TGTGCCAGCAGCGTAGTAAACGGGGTCGAGCAGTTCTTC.

The DNA for the CDR3 is TGTGCCAGCAGCCCAAATCGGGCAGATACGCAGTATTTT. Protein sequence: CASSPNRADTQYF. The chain carries TRBV7-2 and TRBJ2-3; D is uncertain. This CDR3 comprises 13 residues. The germline V and J ends were trimmed by 5 bases and 4 bases, with 10 bases remaining between them. CDR1 SGHTA and CDR2 FQGNSA come from the germline V gene.

The rearrangement links TRBV7-2 to TRBJ1-3; tentative D call: TRBD1 (5 bases). The CDR3 is made up of 15 amino acids. Trimming removed 1 base at V and 5 bases at J, with 12 bases between. CDR1 is SGHTA and CDR2 is FQGNSA in the germline V gene. CDR3 DNA: TGTGCCAGCAGCTTAGAGACAGTCGGACGAAACACCATATATTTT. Translated: CASSLETVGRNTIYF.

This clonotype turned up a few times. V usage is TRBV12-3 or TRBV12-4 and J usage is TRBJ1-5; 8 bases align to TRBD1. The CDR3 extends over 15 amino acids. V lost 5 bases and J lost 3; bases outside the gene matches: 6. The CDR3 here is CASSRRTGINQPQHF. The CDR3 DNA follows: TGTGCCAGCAGTCGCCGGACAGGGATCAATCAGCCCCAGCATTTT.

J is TRBJ2-3 and V is TRBV4-3, with 8 nucleotides matching TRBD2. CDR3 length equals 15 residues. Germline V gene lookup returns CDR1 LGHNA and CDR2 YSLEER. The trim removed 1 base at V and 7 bases at J, leaving 7 bases unmatched. This CDR3 reads CASSQASGGGHTQYF. The CDR3 bases are TGCGCCAGCAGCCAAGCCTCGGGAGGGGGGCATACGCAGTATTTT.

The chain carries TRBV2 and TRBJ1-2, with a tentative D call TRBD1 (5 bases). CDR3 length equals 13 residues. Germline CDR1 SNHLY, CDR2 FYNNEI. The V end lost 7 bases, the J end lost 4 bases, and 13 bases lay between the germline ends. CDR3 region: CASKKQGSYGYTF. CDR3 coding DNA: TGTGCCAGCAAAAAGCAGGGAAGCTATGGCTACACCTTC.

The chain recombines TRBV6-2 or TRBV6-3 with TRBJ2-1, with D unclear. Germline V lookup: CDR1 MNHEY, CDR2 SVGEGT. Trimming left V 8 bases short and J 0 bases short, with 11 bases between. The CDR3 runs to 14 residues. The CDR3 region has the DNA TGTGCCAGCCTACTCGGCGGCTCCTACAATGAGCAGTTCTTC. Translated, it gives CASLLGGSYNEQFF.

V usage is TRBV7-3 and J usage is TRBJ2-1, with a weak D call TRBD1 (6 bases). V shed 6 bases and J shed 2 bases, with 8 bases lying between them. The CDR3 extends over 13 amino acids. The germline gives CDR1 SGHTA, CDR2 FQGTGA. In DNA, the CDR3 is TGTGCCAGCAGTACAGGGCCCTACAATGAGCAGTTCTTC. This translates into CASSTGPYNEQFF.

There are many counts of this clonotype. The CDR3 coding sequence is TGCGCCAGCAGGACCTCCGGGACAGGGGATCTTCTCCACGAGCAGTACTTC. Protein sequence: CASRTSGTGDLLHEQYF. The V gene is TRBV5-1, the J gene TRBJ2-7; 10 bases align to TRBD1. CDR3 size: 17 residues. Germline CDR1 and CDR2: SGHRS and YFSETQ. V trimming: 5 bases; J trimming: 5 bases; junction bases outside the gene matches: 16.

This clonotype appeared many times. The chain links TRBV5-6 to TRBJ2-1; 9 bases match TRBD1. The ends lost 4 bases at V and 8 bases at J; junction bases unmatched: 10. The CDR3 has 15 residues. The V gene's germline CDR1 is SGHDT and CDR2 YYEEEE. For the CDR3, the DNA is TGTGCCAGCAGCCGACTGACAGGGGGTGACGATGAGCAGTTCTTC. Protein: CASSRLTGGDDEQFF.

The chain carries TRBV6-5 and TRBJ2-7; D gene uncertain. V was cut by 0 bases and J by 0 bases, with 9 bases left in between. Per the germline V gene, CDR1 is MNHEY and CDR2 is SVGAGI. This CDR3 is 15 amino acids long. CDR3 bases: TGTGCCAGCAGTTACTCAGCACCGCACTCCTACGAGCAGTACTTC. The encoded protein is CASSYSAPHSYEQYF.

This clonotype was detected only a few times. The chain employs TRBV6-1 and TRBJ1-2, with TRBD1 matching over 11 bases. CDR1 and CDR2 from the germline V gene are MNHNS and SASEGT. V was clipped by 3 bases and J by 7 bases; unmatched bases: 10. This CDR3 spans 16 amino acids. The CDR3 sequence: CASSEVATGTGGGYTF. The CDR3, as DNA: TGTGCCAGCAGTGAGGTGGCGACCGGGACAGGGGGTGGCTACACCTTC.

This clonotype was observed a few times. In nucleotides, the CDR3 is TGTGCCAGCAGCCCCCGGGGGCGGAAAACTGAAGCTTTCTTT. Its translation is CASSPRGRKTEAFF. This chain uses TRBV7-6 with TRBJ1-1, with a tentative D call TRBD1 (6 bases). Germline V CDR1 and CDR2: SGHVS, FNYEAQ. The CDR3 extends over 14 amino acids. The V end lost 5 bases, the J end lost 5 bases, and 15 bases lay between the germline ends.

The chain has TRBV20-1 and TRBJ1-1; TRBD1 is a possible D gene (6 bases). CDR1 DFQATT and CDR2 SNEGSKA come from the germline V gene (reference sequence). The CDR3 length is 13 residues. Trimming removed 6 bases at V and 6 bases at J, with 17 bases between. The CDR3 protein is CSARTGARAEAFF. DNA for the CDR3: TGCAGTGCGAGAACGGGGGCTCGGGCTGAAGCTTTCTTT.

The chain employs TRBV18 and TRBJ2-5; D is unresolved. Deletions cut 0 bases from V and 1 base from J, with 9 bases between. The CDR3 runs 15 residues. The germline V gene encodes CDR1 KGHSH and CDR2 LQKENI. The CDR3 loop is CASSPPSAGQETQYF. CDR3 DNA: TGTGCCAGCTCACCACCTTCGGCAGGCCAAGAGACCCAGTACTTC.

The chain carries TRBV4-3 and TRBJ2-1; D unclear. V was cut by 0 bases and J by 6 bases, with 9 bases left in between. Germline CDR1 LGHNA, CDR2 YSLEER. The CDR3 extends over 14 amino acids. CDR3 DNA sequence: TGCGCCAGCAGCCAAGAGACTCGTGGCAATGAGCAGTTCTTC. Amino acids: CASSQETRGNEQFF.

CDR3 amino acids: CATMGGWEENTEAFF. For the CDR3, the DNA is TGTGCAACCATGGGGGGATGGGAAGAGAACACTGAAGCTTTCTTT. The chain combines TRBV10-3 with TRBJ1-1, with D maybe TRBD1 (5 bases). Germline V CDR1 and CDR2: ENHRY, SYGVKD. This CDR3 is built from 15 residues.

This clonotype occurred a few times. The chain has TRBV4-1 and TRBJ2-7; 10 positions match TRBD1. V lost 5 bases and J lost 3; bases outside the gene matches: 7. This CDR3 is 15 amino acids long. The germline CDR1 and CDR2 sequences are MGHRA and YSYEKL. CDR3 in amino acids: CASSTTGTGVYEQYF. DNA of the CDR3: TGCGCCAGCAGCACAACCGGGACAGGGGTCTACGAGCAGTACTTC.

The gene calls are TRBV10-3 and TRBJ2-5; D is tentatively TRBD1 or TRBD2 (5 bases each). CDR1 is ENHRY, CDR2 SYGVKD, per germline. V lost 4 bases and J 1 base, leaving 19 bases between the germline ends. The CDR3 extends over 17 amino acids. The CDR3 bases are TGTGCCATCAGTGGAAAAGGGGCGCAAGGACTCCAAGAGACCCAGTACTTC. This gives the protein CAISGKGAQGLQETQYF.

V and J are TRBV4-2 and TRBJ2-5; 10 nucleotides line up with TRBD1. Losses at the gene ends were 0 bases for V and 5 bases for J; bases not matched to a gene: 6. From germline, CDR1 is LGHNA and CDR2 YNFKEQ. The CDR3 totals 16 residues. The DNA of the CDR3 is TGTGCCAGCAGCCAAGATGGGACAGGGGCCTTTGAGACCCAGTACTTC. This translates into CASSQDGTGAFETQYF.

The rearrangement links TRBV19 to TRBJ2-3, with 7 nucleotides matching TRBD1. Germline CDR1 is LNHDA and CDR2 is SQIVND (reference sequence). The CDR3 consists of 16 residues. V lost 5 bases and J lost 4; bases outside the gene matches: 12. This chain's CDR3 is CASSLRDRTFADTQYF. The CDR3 region has the DNA TGTGCCAGTAGTCTCCGGGACAGAACTTTCGCAGATACGCAGTATTTT.